The sequence of this T cell receptor (beta chain) was determined in a study of technical replicates of blood from a few donors (dated by TCRdb to 2017 to 2019). Sequences SGHTA (CDR1) and FQGNSA (CDR2) are obtained from the germline V gene. V is clipped by 5 bases and J by 4 bases, and the sequence between their germline boundaries is 11 bases long. The CDR3 runs 13 residues from the cysteine to the phenylalanine. The retained sequence is limited to the CDR3, 39 bases, with the frame set at the first base. Of note for this clone: No antigen is known for it. No clone much larger than this one lies a single base away; base qualities are absent.

Library construction relied on the immunoSEQ multiplex PCR assay. In TCRdb, the immuneACCESS table is reduced to in-frame sequences with V and J assigned. These tables do not hold every clone; where another copy was compared, an unresolved V gene accounts for under half, and the others remain unexplained. The sample table lists 45,000 to 65,000 clones, nearly 95% of them with a count of one. The top ten hold about 3% of the sample. The TCR originated in a human donor in good health. Some clones in this sample may be carry-over from other donors' samples. The sample comprised PBMCs. The chain is assembled from TRBV7-2 and TRBJ1-1; the D gene identity is not certain. The CDR3 region has the sequence CASSVTKPTEAFF. In nucleotides, the sequence is TGTGCCAGCAGCGTGACAAAGCCCACTGAAGCTTTCTTT.